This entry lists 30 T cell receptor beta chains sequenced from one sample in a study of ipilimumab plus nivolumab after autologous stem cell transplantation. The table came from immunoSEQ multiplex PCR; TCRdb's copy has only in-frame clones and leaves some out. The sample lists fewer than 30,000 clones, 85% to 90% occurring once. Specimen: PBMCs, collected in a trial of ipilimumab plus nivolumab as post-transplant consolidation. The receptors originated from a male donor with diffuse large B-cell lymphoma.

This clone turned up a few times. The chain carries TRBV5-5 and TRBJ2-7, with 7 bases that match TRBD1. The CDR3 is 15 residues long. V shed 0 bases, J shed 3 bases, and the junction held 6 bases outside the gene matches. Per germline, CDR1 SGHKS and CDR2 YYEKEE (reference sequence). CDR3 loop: CASSLEGDSFYEQYF. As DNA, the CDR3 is TGTGCCAGCAGCTTGGAAGGGGACAGTTTCTACGAGCAGTACTTC.

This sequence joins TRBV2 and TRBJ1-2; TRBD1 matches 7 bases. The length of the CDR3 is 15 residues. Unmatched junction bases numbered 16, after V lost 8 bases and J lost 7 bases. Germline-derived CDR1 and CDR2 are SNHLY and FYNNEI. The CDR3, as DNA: TGTGCCAGCCGGGTAGGGGGCGCGGGGTCGAGTGGCTACACCTTC. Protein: CASRVGGAGSSGYTF.

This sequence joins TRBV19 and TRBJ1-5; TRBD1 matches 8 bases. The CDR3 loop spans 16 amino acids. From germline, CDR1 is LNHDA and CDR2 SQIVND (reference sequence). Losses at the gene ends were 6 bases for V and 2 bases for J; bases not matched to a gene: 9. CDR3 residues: CASRAGGIVGNQPQHF. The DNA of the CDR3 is TGTGCCAGTAGGGCAGGGGGCATCGTAGGCAATCAGCCCCAGCATTTT.

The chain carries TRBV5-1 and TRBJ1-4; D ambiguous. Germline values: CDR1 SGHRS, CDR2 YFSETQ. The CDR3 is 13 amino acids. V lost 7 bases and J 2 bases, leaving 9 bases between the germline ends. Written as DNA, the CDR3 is TGCGCCAGCCGGCTGGGCACTAATGAAAAACTGTTTTTT. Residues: CASRLGTNEKLFF.

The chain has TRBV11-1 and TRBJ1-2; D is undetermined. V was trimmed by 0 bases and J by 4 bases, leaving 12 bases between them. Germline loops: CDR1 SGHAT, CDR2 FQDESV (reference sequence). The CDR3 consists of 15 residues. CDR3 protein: CASSLALEGGYGYTF. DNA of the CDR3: TGTGCCAGCAGCTTAGCGCTGGAGGGCGGCTATGGCTACACCTTC.

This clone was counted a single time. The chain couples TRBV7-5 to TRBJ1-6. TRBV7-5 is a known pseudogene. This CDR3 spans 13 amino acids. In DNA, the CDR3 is TGTGCCAGCAGCTTAGATTACCTTTCACCCCTCCACTTT. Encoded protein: CASSLDYLSPLHF.

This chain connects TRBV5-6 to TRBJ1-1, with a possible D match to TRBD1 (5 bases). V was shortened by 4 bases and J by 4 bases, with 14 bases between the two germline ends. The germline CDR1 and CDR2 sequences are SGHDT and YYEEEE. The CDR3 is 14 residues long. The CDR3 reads CASSPRGGSTEAFF. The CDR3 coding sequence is TGTGCCAGCAGCCCCCGGGGGGGAAGCACTGAAGCTTTCTTT.

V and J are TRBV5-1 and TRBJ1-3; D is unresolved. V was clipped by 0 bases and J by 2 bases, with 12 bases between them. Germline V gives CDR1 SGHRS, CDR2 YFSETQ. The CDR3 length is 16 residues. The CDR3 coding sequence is TGCGCCAGCAGCTTGGAATTCCCCGATCCTGGAAACACCATATATTTT. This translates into CASSLEFPDPGNTIYF.

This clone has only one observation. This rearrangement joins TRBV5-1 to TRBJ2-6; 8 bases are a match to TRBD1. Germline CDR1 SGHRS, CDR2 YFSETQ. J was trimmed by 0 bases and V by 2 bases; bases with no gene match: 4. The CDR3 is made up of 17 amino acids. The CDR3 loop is CASSFQGASSGANVLTF. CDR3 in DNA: TGCGCCAGCAGCTTTCAGGGGGCTAGCTCTGGGGCCAACGTCCTGACTTTC. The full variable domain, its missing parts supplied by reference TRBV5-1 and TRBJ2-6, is KAGVTQTPRYLIKTRGQQVTLSCSPISGHRSVSWYQQTPGQGLQFLFEYFSETQRNKGNFPGRFSGRQFSNSRSEMNVSTLELGDSALYLCASSFQGASSGANVLTFGAGSRLTVL.

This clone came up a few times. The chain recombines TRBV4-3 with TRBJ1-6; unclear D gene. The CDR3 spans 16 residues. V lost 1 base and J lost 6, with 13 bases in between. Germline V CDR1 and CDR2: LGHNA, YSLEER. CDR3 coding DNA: TGCGCCAGCAGCCAAGTCGGCACAGCCTTTAATTCACCCCTCCACTTT. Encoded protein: CASSQVGTAFNSPLHF.

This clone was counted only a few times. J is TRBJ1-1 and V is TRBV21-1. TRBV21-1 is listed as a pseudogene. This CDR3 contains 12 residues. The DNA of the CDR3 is TGTGCCAGCAGCAAAGATGAGACTGAAGCTTTCTTT. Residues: CASSKDETEAFF.

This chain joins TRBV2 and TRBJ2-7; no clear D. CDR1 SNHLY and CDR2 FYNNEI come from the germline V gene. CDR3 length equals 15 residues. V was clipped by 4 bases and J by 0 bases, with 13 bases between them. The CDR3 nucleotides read TGTGCCAGCAGTGTGGGCTACTCGAGCTCCTACGAGCAGTACTTC. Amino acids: CASSVGYSSSYEQYF.

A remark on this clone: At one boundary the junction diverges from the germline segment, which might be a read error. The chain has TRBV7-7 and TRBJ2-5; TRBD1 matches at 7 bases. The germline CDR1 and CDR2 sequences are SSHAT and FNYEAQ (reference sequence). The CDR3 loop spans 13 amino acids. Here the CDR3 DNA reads TGTGCTAGCAGCTTAAACAGGGGTGAGACCCAGTACTTC. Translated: CASSLNRGETQYF.

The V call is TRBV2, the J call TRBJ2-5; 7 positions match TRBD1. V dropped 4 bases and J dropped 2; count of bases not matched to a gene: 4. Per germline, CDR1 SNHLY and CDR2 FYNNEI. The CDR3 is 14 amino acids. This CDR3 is CASSGDSYQETQYF. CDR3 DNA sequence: TGTGCCAGCAGTGGGGACAGCTATCAAGAGACCCAGTACTTC.

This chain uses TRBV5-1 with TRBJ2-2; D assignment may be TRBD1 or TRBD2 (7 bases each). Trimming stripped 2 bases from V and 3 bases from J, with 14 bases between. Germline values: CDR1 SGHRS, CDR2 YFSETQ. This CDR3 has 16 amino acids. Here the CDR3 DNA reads TGCGCCAGCAGCTTTGTCCCAGGGGGGGACACCGGGGAGCTGTTTTTT. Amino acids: CASSFVPGGDTGELFF.

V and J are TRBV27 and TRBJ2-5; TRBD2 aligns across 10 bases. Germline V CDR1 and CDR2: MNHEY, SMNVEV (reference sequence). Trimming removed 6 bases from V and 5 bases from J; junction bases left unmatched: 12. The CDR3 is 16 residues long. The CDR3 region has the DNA TGTGCCAGCAGCCCTCGAGGGCTAGCGGGGGTTGAGACCCAGTACTTC. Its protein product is CASSPRGLAGVETQYF.

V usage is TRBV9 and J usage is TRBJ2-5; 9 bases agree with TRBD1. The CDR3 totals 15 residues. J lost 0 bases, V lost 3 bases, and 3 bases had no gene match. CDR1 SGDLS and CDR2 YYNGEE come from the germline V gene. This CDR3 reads CASSAGTGYQETQYF. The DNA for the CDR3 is TGTGCCAGCAGCGCCGGGACAGGGTACCAAGAGACCCAGTACTTC.

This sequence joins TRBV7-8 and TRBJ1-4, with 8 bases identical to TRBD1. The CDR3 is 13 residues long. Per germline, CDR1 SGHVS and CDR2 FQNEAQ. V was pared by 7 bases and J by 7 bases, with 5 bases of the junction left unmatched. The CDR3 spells CASNDRGSEKLFF. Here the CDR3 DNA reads TGTGCCAGCAACGACAGGGGATCTGAAAAACTGTTTTTT.

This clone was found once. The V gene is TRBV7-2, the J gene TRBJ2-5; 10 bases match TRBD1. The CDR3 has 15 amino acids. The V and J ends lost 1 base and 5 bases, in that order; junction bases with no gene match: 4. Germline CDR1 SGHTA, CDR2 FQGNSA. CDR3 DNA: TGTGCCAGCAGCTTAGGACAGGGGGCCTCTGAGACCCAGTACTTC. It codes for CASSLGQGASETQYF.

The CDR3, as DNA: TGCGCCAGCAGTGAGCGGGGCTCCTACGAGCAGTACTTC. Amino acid sequence: CASSERGSYEQYF. J is TRBJ2-7 and V is TRBV10-1, with D possibly TRBD2 on 5 matching bases. The germline V gene encodes CDR1 WNHNN and CDR2 SYGVQD (reference sequence). The germline V and J ends were trimmed by 2 bases and 0 bases, with 5 bases remaining between them. This CDR3 region has 13 residues.

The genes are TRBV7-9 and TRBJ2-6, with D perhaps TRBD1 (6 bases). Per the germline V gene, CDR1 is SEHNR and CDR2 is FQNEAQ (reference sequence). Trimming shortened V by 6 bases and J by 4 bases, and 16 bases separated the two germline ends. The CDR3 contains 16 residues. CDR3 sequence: CASSSTGAAGANVLTF. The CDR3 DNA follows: TGTGCCAGCAGTTCGACAGGTGCGGCCGGGGCCAACGTCCTGACTTTC.

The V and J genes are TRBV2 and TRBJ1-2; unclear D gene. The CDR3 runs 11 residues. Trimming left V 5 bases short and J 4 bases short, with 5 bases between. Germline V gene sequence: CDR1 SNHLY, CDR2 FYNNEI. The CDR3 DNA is TGTGCCAGCAGTCTTCCCTATGGCTACACCTTC. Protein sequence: CASSLPYGYTF.

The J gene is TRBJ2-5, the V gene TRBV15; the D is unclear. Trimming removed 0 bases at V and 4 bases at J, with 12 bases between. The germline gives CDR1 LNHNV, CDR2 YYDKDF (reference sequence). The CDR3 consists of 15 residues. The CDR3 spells CATSRDRTHGETQYF. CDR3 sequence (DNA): TGTGCCACCAGCAGAGATCGTACTCATGGAGAGACCCAGTACTTC.

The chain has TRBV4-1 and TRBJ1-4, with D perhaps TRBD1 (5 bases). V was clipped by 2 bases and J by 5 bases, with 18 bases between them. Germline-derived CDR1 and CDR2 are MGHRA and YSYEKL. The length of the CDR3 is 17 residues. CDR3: CASSQLDRSSGNEKLFF. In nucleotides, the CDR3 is TGCGCCAGCAGCCAATTAGACAGATCTTCGGGGAATGAAAAACTGTTTTTT.

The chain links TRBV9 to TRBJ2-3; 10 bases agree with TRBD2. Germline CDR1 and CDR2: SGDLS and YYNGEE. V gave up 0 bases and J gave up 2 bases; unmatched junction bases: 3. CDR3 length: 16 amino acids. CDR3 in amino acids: CASSVDGTSATDTQYF. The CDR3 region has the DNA TGTGCCAGCAGCGTAGACGGGACTAGCGCCACAGATACGCAGTATTTT. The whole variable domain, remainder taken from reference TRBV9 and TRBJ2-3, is DSGVTQTPKHLITATGQRVTLRCSPRSGDLSVYWYQQSLDQGLQFLIQYYNGEERAKGNILERFSAQQFPDLHSELNLSSLELGDSALYFCASSVDGTSATDTQYFGPGTRLTVL.

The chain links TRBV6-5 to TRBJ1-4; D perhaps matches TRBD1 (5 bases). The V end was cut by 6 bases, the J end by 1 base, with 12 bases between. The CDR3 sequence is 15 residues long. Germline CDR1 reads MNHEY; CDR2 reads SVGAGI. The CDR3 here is CASSNEGLTNEKLFF. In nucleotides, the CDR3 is TGTGCCAGCAGCAACGAGGGACTAACTAATGAAAAACTGTTTTTT.

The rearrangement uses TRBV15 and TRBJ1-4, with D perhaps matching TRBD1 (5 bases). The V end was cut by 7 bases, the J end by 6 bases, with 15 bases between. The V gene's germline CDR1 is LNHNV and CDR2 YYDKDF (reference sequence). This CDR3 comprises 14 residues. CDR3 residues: CATNAGFMDEKLFF. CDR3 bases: TGTGCCACCAATGCAGGGTTCATGGATGAAAAACTGTTTTTT.

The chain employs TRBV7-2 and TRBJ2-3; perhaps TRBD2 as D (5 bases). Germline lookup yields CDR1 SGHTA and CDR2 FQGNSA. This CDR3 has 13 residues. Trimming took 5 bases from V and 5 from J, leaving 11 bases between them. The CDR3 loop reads CASSRNRGDTQYF. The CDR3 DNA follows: TGTGCCAGCAGCCGCAACCGGGGAGATACGCAGTATTTT.

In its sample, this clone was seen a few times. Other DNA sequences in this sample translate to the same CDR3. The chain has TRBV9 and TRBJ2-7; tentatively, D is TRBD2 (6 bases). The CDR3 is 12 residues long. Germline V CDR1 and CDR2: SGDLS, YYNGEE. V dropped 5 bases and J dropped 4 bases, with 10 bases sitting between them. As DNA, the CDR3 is TGTGCCAGCAGTCCTGGAGGGTACGAGCAGTACTTC. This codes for CASSPGGYEQYF.

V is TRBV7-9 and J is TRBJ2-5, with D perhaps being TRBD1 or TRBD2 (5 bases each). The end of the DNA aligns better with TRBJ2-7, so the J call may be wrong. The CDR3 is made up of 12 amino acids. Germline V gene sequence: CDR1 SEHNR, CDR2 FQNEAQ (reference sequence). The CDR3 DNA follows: TGTGCCAGCAGCTATGGGACCGACGAGCAGTACTTC. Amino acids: CASSYGTDEQYF.